These 30 T cell receptor beta chains were sequenced from one sample in a study of blood T cell repertoires in COVID-19. The repertoire was sequenced with immunoSEQ multiplex PCR; TCRdb's copy has only in-frame clones and lacks some. The sample has under 250,000 clones, just over 85% seen once. The specimen sequenced was peripheral blood. Every receptor here comes from a man aged 45-65 years with COVID-19, enrolled during active disease.

The V call is TRBV19, the J call TRBJ2-3, with 8 bases that match TRBD2. The V gene's germline CDR1 is LNHDA and CDR2 SQIVND (reference sequence). The CDR3 is 15 amino acids. J was trimmed by 1 base and V by 3 bases; bases with no gene match: 3. This chain's CDR3 is CASSITSGGTDTQYF. CDR3 nucleotide sequence: TGTGCCAGTAGTATTACTAGCGGCGGCACAGATACGCAGTATTTT.

The chain employs TRBV29-1 and TRBJ2-5; no firm D call. CDR3 length equals 13 residues. Germline CDR1 SQVTM, CDR2 ANQGSEA. V lost 3 bases and J 1 base, leaving 9 bases between the germline ends. CDR3 residues: CSVESPGQETQYF. CDR3 DNA sequence: TGCAGCGTTGAGTCGCCAGGCCAAGAGACCCAGTACTTC.

V and J are TRBV7-3 and TRBJ2-2; 11 bases are shared with TRBD2. Germline CDR1 is SGHTA and CDR2 is FQGTGA. Trimming at V came to 7 bases and at J to 5 bases, leaving 6 bases not matched to a gene. This CDR3 is built from 15 residues. CDR3 sequence (DNA): TGTGCCAGCAAAACTAGCGGGGGCGCAACCGGGGAGCTGTTTTTT. Its translation is CASKTSGGATGELFF.

The rearrangement uses TRBV6-2 or TRBV6-3 and TRBJ1-5; perhaps TRBD1 as D (5 bases). This CDR3 has 12 amino acids. V was pared by 5 bases and J by 7 bases, with 9 bases between. The germline gives CDR1 MNHEY, CDR2 SVGEGT. CDR3 sequence: CASSRQLQPQHF. The CDR3 DNA reads as TGTGCCAGCAGTAGACAGTTGCAGCCCCAGCATTTT.

The chain joins TRBV7-8 to TRBJ2-7; 8 bases line up with TRBD1. The CDR3 runs to 20 residues. J gave up 2 bases and V 4 bases, and 22 bases lay outside the gene matches. The V gene's germline CDR1 is SGHVS and CDR2 FQNEAQ. This chain's CDR3 is CASSSPSLPLDRGRPYEQYF. Written as DNA, the CDR3 is TGTGCCAGCAGCTCCCCCTCCCTCCCCTTAGACAGGGGTCGCCCCTACGAGCAGTACTTC.

The rearrangement links TRBV7-3 to TRBJ1-1; 9 positions match TRBD1. This CDR3 has 16 amino acids. The germline V gene encodes CDR1 SGHTA and CDR2 FQGTGA. J gave up 3 bases and V 5 bases, and 10 bases lay outside the gene matches. CDR3 region: CASSPGQGSEDTEAFF. The CDR3 DNA is TGTGCCAGCAGCCCGGGACAGGGTTCCGAGGACACTGAAGCTTTCTTT.

V gene TRBV15 combines with J gene TRBJ2-7; TRBD1 matches at 7 bases. Per the germline V gene, CDR1 is LNHNV and CDR2 is YYDKDF (reference sequence). This CDR3 comprises 14 residues. V was clipped by 0 bases and J by 3 bases; unmatched bases: 2. The CDR3 reads CATSREGGFYEQYF. The CDR3 coding sequence is TGTGCCACCAGCAGAGAAGGGGGCTTCTACGAGCAGTACTTC.

The chain uses TRBV18 and TRBJ2-5; 11 bases fit TRBD2. J was trimmed by 5 bases and V by 0 bases; bases with no gene match: 2. CDR3 length: 15 amino acids. Germline CDR1 and CDR2: KGHSH and LQKENI. The CDR3 protein is CASSPPSGRDETQYF. CDR3 DNA sequence: TGTGCCAGCTCACCACCTAGCGGGAGGGATGAGACCCAGTACTTC.

The chain uses TRBV6-5 and TRBJ2-5; 11 bases match TRBD1. Germline lookup yields CDR1 MNHEY and CDR2 SVGAGI. This CDR3 is built from 14 residues. Trimming took 7 bases from V and 5 from J; bases not matched to a gene: 6. The CDR3 region has the DNA TGTGCCAGCACCAACCGGGACAGGGGGGAGACCCAGTACTTC. It codes for CASTNRDRGETQYF.

V and J are TRBV19 and TRBJ2-2; a possible D gene is TRBD2 (5 bases). Deletions cut 3 bases from V and 0 bases from J, with 20 bases between. The CDR3 loop spans 19 amino acids. Germline V lookup: CDR1 LNHDA, CDR2 SQIVND (reference sequence). The CDR3 is CASSILRPGRAANTGELFF. The CDR3 region has the DNA TGTGCCAGTAGTATCCTCCGCCCCGGGCGGGCAGCGAACACCGGGGAGCTGTTTTTT.

For the CDR3, the DNA is TGTGCCAGCAGCCAAATGTTGCGGGGCGGAGACGAGCAGTACTTC. Encoded protein: CASSQMLRGGDEQYF. V is TRBV14 and J is TRBJ2-7; a weak D match, TRBD2 (6 bases). This CDR3 spans 15 amino acids. Germline V gene sequence: CDR1 SGHDN, CDR2 FVKESK. Trimming left V 2 bases short and J 5 bases short, with 16 bases between.

The chain links TRBV7-6 to TRBJ1-6, with TRBD1 identical over 7 bases. Germline assignment: CDR1 SGHVS and CDR2 FNYEAQ. This CDR3 has 15 amino acids. Trimming cost V 3 bases and J 5 bases; bases outside gene matches: 4. The DNA of the CDR3 is TGTGCCAGCAGCTTTGGCAGGGGGGATAATTCACCCCTCCACTTT. This encodes CASSFGRGDNSPLHF.

This clone was observed a handful of times. V gene TRBV4-3 combines with J gene TRBJ2-2; 13 nucleotides match TRBD2. Germline CDR1 LGHNA, CDR2 YSLEER. The length of the CDR3 is 16 residues. With V trimmed by 1 base and J by 6 bases, 2 bases remained unmatched. The CDR3 DNA reads TGCGCCAGCAGCCAAGGACTAGCGGGGGGTCCCGGGGAGCTGTTTTTT. Translation: CASSQGLAGGPGELFF.

The rearrangement joins TRBV25-1 to TRBJ2-2; possible D gene TRBD1, 6 bases. Germline CDR1 is MGHDK and CDR2 is SYGVNS. The ends were cut back, 6 bases at V and 6 bases at J, with 14 bases in the middle. The CDR3 extends over 14 amino acids. This CDR3 reads CASSPGAESGELFF. The CDR3 coding sequence is TGTGCCAGCAGCCCAGGGGCAGAGTCCGGGGAGCTGTTTTTT.

The CDR3 loop reads CASSSYTGLAGDQETQYF. DNA of the CDR3: TGCGCCAGCAGCTCATATACCGGACTAGCGGGAGACCAAGAGACCCAGTACTTC. The gene calls are TRBV5-1 and TRBJ2-5; 13 positions match TRBD2. This CDR3 comprises 18 residues. The V gene end was trimmed by 3 bases and the J gene end by 0 bases; junction bases not matched to a gene: 8. From germline, CDR1 is SGHRS and CDR2 YFSETQ.

This clone has a handful of counts. The V gene is TRBV7-9, the J gene TRBJ2-7; 7 bases match TRBD2. The CDR3 runs 16 residues. V was pared by 5 bases and J by 4 bases, with 14 bases of the junction left unmatched. CDR1 is SEHNR, CDR2 FQNEAQ, per germline (reference sequence). CDR3 coding DNA: TGTGCCAGCAGCCTCGCCCGGGGTCTAGCGGAGTACGAGCAGTACTTC. It specifies CASSLARGLAEYEQYF.

The chain carries TRBV19 and TRBJ2-1; 8 positions agree with TRBD1. The V and J ends lost 6 bases and 5 bases, in that order; junction bases with no gene match: 9. This CDR3 is built from 15 residues. CDR1 LNHDA and CDR2 SQIVND come from the germline V gene (reference sequence). The CDR3 nucleotides are TGTGCCAGTAGGAGCGACAGGGGCCATGACAATGAGCAGTTCTTC. Residues: CASRSDRGHDNEQFF.

The chain joins TRBV15 to TRBJ1-2; no clear D gene. Per the germline V gene, CDR1 is LNHNV and CDR2 is YYDKDF (reference sequence). This CDR3 region has 17 residues. The V end was cut by 0 bases, the J end by 0 bases, with 14 bases between. The CDR3 sequence is CATSREFERASNYGYTF. CDR3 DNA sequence: TGTGCCACCAGCAGAGAATTCGAAAGAGCCTCTAACTATGGCTACACCTTC. Full variable domain (missing parts from reference TRBV15 and TRBJ1-2): DAMVIQNPRYQVTQFGKPVTLSCSQTLNHNVMYWYQQKSSQAPKLLFHYYDKDFNNEADTPDNFQSRRPNTSFCFLDIRSPGLGDTAMYLCATSREFERASNYGYTFGSGTRLTVV.

This chain joins TRBV21-1 and TRBJ2-3; the D segment call TRBD2 is taken from the table without a DNA check. TRBV21-1 is shown as a pseudogene. The CDR3 consists of 17 residues. CDR3 loop: CASRGRGCAGGTDTQYF. The CDR3 DNA is TGTGCCAGCAGGGGAAGGGGATGTGCGGGGGGCACAGATACGCAGTATTTT.

V and J are TRBV7-2 and TRBJ2-2, with 11 bases lining up with TRBD1. The CDR3 is 15 amino acids. V lost 5 bases, J lost 9 bases, and 8 bases stayed unmatched. Germline CDR1 SGHTA, CDR2 FQGNSA. The DNA of the CDR3 is TGTGCCAGCAGCCCAAGGACAGGGGGCAAAAGGGAGCTGTTTTTT. It yields the protein CASSPRTGGKRELFF.

The V gene is TRBV12-3 or TRBV12-4, the J gene TRBJ1-5, with a weak D call TRBD1 (6 bases). V lost 6 bases and J 6 bases, leaving 12 bases between the germline ends. The CDR3 contains 13 residues. The CDR3 DNA follows: TGTGCCAGCAGCCCGGGGGGCGGTCAGCCCCAGCATTTT. It codes for CASSPGGGQPQHF.

The chain carries TRBV11-3 and TRBJ2-1; 7 nucleotides agree with TRBD2. From germline, CDR1 is SGHNT and CDR2 YENEEA. With 0 bases clipped from V and 16 bases from J, the junction kept 9 bases outside the gene matches. The CDR3 contains 13 residues. DNA of the CDR3: TGTGCCAGCAGCTTAGATTCGGCTAGCGGCCTATTCTTC. This encodes CASSLDSASGLFF.

The genes are TRBV5-1 and TRBJ1-1; no clear D gene. The CDR3 has 13 amino acids. V shed 0 bases and J shed 2 bases, with 5 bases lying between them. Germline V gives CDR1 SGHRS, CDR2 YFSETQ. The CDR3 spells CASSLELNTEAFF. The DNA for the CDR3 is TGCGCCAGCAGCTTGGAGCTTAACACTGAAGCTTTCTTT. The full variable domain, in which reference TRBV5-1 and TRBJ1-1 provide the parts outside the CDR3, is KAGVTQTPRYLIKTRGQQVTLSCSPISGHRSVSWYQQTPGQGLQFLFEYFSETQRNKGNFPGRFSGRQFSNSRSEMNVSTLELGDSALYLCASSLELNTEAFFGQGTRLTVV.

The J gene is TRBJ1-5, the V gene TRBV4-1, with D possibly matching TRBD1 (6 bases). CDR1 MGHRA and CDR2 YSYEKL come from the germline V gene. This CDR3 contains 16 residues. The germline V and J ends were trimmed by 1 base and 4 bases, with 14 bases remaining between them. The CDR3 sequence: CASSQGGTGPNQPQHF. The CDR3 DNA sequence: TGCGCCAGCAGCCAAGGGGGAACAGGGCCAAATCAGCCCCAGCATTTT.

The chain links TRBV7-2 to TRBJ2-7, with 11 bases identical to TRBD1. CDR3 size: 13 residues. Germline loops: CDR1 SGHTA, CDR2 FQGNSA. V lost 5 bases to trimming and J lost 6 bases; unmatched junction nucleotides: 3. CDR3 loop: CASSPDRGREQYF. DNA of the CDR3: TGTGCCAGCAGCCCGGACAGGGGGCGCGAGCAGTACTTC.

This sequence joins TRBV5-1 and TRBJ2-2; 13 bases align to TRBD2. J was trimmed by 4 bases and V by 2 bases; bases with no gene match: 5. Germline V CDR1 and CDR2: SGHRS, YFSETQ. The length of the CDR3 is 17 residues. Here the CDR3 reads CASSFGLAGAGTGELFF. The CDR3 bases are TGCGCCAGCAGCTTTGGACTAGCGGGAGCGGGCACCGGGGAGCTGTTTTTT.

This rearrangement joins TRBV11-2 to TRBJ1-3, with D perhaps TRBD1 (5 bases). The CDR3 sequence is 16 residues long. The V gene's germline CDR1 is SGHAT and CDR2 FQNNGV. The V gene lost 5 bases and the J gene lost 0 bases, with 14 bases spanning the gap. The DNA for the CDR3 is TGTGCCAGCAGCCTCGACAGAATGTTCTCTGGAAACACCATATATTTT. Translated, it gives CASSLDRMFSGNTIYF.

This chain connects TRBV15 to TRBJ2-4, with 8 positions matching TRBD1. CDR1 is LNHNV and CDR2 is YYDKDF in the germline V gene (reference sequence). Germline trimming cut 1 base from V and 2 bases from J; bases unmatched to any gene: 7. The length of the CDR3 is 17 residues. CDR3 amino acids: CATSRGLQGGTKNIQYF. CDR3 sequence (DNA): TGTGCCACCAGCAGAGGTTTACAGGGGGGAACCAAAAACATTCAGTACTTC.

V is TRBV7-3 and J is TRBJ2-5; 11 bases map to TRBD2. The CDR3 consists of 16 residues. With 4 bases clipped from V and 3 bases from J, the junction kept 7 bases outside the gene matches. Germline CDR1 is SGHTA and CDR2 is FQGTGA. The CDR3 sequence: CASSSPSGLAEETQYF. The CDR3 DNA sequence: TGTGCCAGCAGCTCCCCCTCGGGACTAGCGGAAGAGACCCAGTACTTC.

In this sample, this clone turned up a few times. This chain joins TRBV5-6 and TRBJ1-5; a possible D gene is TRBD1 (5 bases). Germline V lookup: CDR1 SGHDT, CDR2 YYEEEE. The CDR3 totals 14 residues. The ends were cut back, 4 bases at V and 1 base at J, with 9 bases in the middle. The CDR3 nucleotides read TGTGCCAGCAGCCGCCGGGGGAGCAATCAGCCCCAGCATTTT. Its protein is CASSRRGSNQPQHF.